These T cell receptor beta chains were read from a single sample in a study of Ad26.COV2.S vaccination and SARS-CoV-2 variants. Libraries were prepared by immunoSEQ multiplex PCR; TCRdb keeps only in-frame clonotypes and omits some of them. Among around 400,000 clones, approximately 92% were seen once, and the ten largest hold about 12%. Sequenced material: peripheral blood, taken in a trial of Ad26.COV2.S vaccine versus placebo. Receptor source: a person between 18 and 65 years old who received the Ad26.COV2.S COVID-19 vaccine or a placebo. CDR3s include the opening cysteine and the closing phenylalanine or tryptophan. The order of the fields is clone size, D gene, J gene, V gene, CDR3 DNA, CDR3 protein. The D gene is left open where the match is weak. Not all rows give a size; the values are once, few, many and, for expanded clones, a class.

>NA|TRBD2|TRBJ2-7|TRBV6-5
TGTGCCAGCAGTTCCGGGACTAGCGGGAACAGCGAGCAGTACTTC
CASSSGTSGNSEQYF
>NA|NA|TRBJ1-1|TRBV30
TGTGCCTGGAGTGTCTGGCAGAACACTGAAGCTTTCTTT
CAWSVWQNTEAFF
>NA|NA|TRBJ1-1|TRBV7-6
TGTGCCAGCAGCCCACAAGCGGGGATCATGAACACTGAAGCTTTCTTT
CASSPQAGIMNTEAFF
>NA|NA|TRBJ2-3|TRBV24-1
TGTGCCACCAGTGATTTACAGGGCGCAGATACGCAGTATTTT
CATSDLQGADTQYF
>NA|NA|TRBJ1-4|TRBV2
TGTGCCAGCAGCGAGGGGGAATTCAATGAAAAACTGTTTTTT
CASSEGEFNEKLFF
>NA|NA|TRBJ2-7|TRBV2
TGTGCCAGCCGACAGTCCTACGAGCAGTACTTC
CASRQSYEQYF
>NA|NA|TRBJ2-7|TRBV6-2/TRBV6-3
TGTGCCAGCAGTTACGAGGGATTCTACGAGCAGTACTTC
CASSYEGFYEQYF
>NA|NA|TRBJ1-3|TRBV7-9
TGTGCCAGCAGCTTAGATACAGTAAACACCATATATTTT
CASSLDTVNTIYF
>NA|TRBD2|TRBJ2-1|TRBV6-6
TGTGCCAGCAGTTCGACTAGCGGAAGAAATGAGCAGTTCTTC
CASSSTSGRNEQFF
>few|NA|TRBJ2-6|TRBV6-4
TGTGCCAGCAAGGCGCCCGGGGCCAACGTCCTGACTTTC
CASKAPGANVLTF
>NA|NA|TRBJ2-1|TRBV13
TGTGCCAGCAGCTTAGTATCTGAGCAGTTCTTC
CASSLVSEQFF
>NA|TRBD2|TRBJ2-7|TRBV28
TGTGCCAGCAGGTCAACTAGCGGGAGTATAGCCTTCGAGCAGTACTTC
CASRSTSGSIAFEQYF
>NA|NA|TRBJ2-2|TRBV7-9
TGTGCCAGCAGCCAATCCAGGAACACCGGGGAGCTGTTTTTT
CASSQSRNTGELFF
>NA|NA|TRBJ1-1|TRBV9
TGTGCCAGCAGCGTGGGGACATTAAACACTGAAGCTTTCTTT
CASSVGTLNTEAFF
>NA|NA|TRBJ1-2|TRBV27
TGTGCCAGCAGTTCTGGCCAGGGTGTTCTGGATGGCTACACCTTC
CASSSGQGVLDGYTF
>NA|NA|TRBJ1-2|TRBV7-9
TGTGCCAGCAGCTTAGCACGTCCCACAGGGAGTAACTATGGCTACACCTTC
CASSLARPTGSNYGYTF
>NA|NA|TRBJ1-5|TRBV18
TGTGCCAGCTCACCAATGGAGGGCGGGCAGAGCAATCAGCCCCAGCATTTT
CASSPMEGGQSNQPQHF
>NA|TRBD1|TRBJ2-7|TRBV7-2
TGTGCCAGCAGCTTGGACAGGGGAACCTACGAGCAGTACTTC
CASSLDRGTYEQYF
>once|TRBD2|TRBJ2-1|TRBV28
TGTGCCAGCAGTTCTAGACTAGCGGGGTCCTCCTACAATGAGCAGTTCTTC
CASSSRLAGSSYNEQFF
>NA|TRBD2|TRBJ2-5|TRBV7-2
TGTGCCAGCAGCTTAGCTAGCGGGAGGCTGGAGACCCAGTACTTC
CASSLASGRLETQYF
>NA|TRBD1|TRBJ1-1|TRBV19
TGTGCCAGTATCCCGACAGGGGGCTCTGGCACTGAAGCTTTCTTT
CASIPTGGSGTEAFF
>NA|TRBD2|TRBJ2-1|TRBV18
TGTGCCAGCTCACCAAATGATTTCCTAGCGGGAGCCACCGATGAGCAGTTCTTC
CASSPNDFLAGATDEQFF
>NA|TRBD2|TRBJ2-1|TRBV5-4
TGTGCCAGCAGCTTTGAACTAGCGGGAGTTTCTGGCAATGAGCAGTTCTTC
CASSFELAGVSGNEQFF
>NA|NA|TRBJ2-7|TRBV11-2
TGTGCCAGCAGCGAGGGGGGCTACGAGCAGTACTTC
CASSEGGYEQYF
>NA|TRBD2|TRBJ2-1|TRBV6-5
TGTGCCAGCAGTTACTCGAGAGCGGGGTCCGAGTTCTTC
CASSYSRAGSEFF
>NA|NA|TRBJ1-1|TRBV5-8
TGTGCCAGCAGAATCCGGGACCGAGCTGAAGCTTTCTTT
CASRIRDRAEAFF
>NA|NA|TRBJ1-3|TRBV25-1
TGTGCCAGCAGTGCCGACACAGGGTTTGCTGGAAACACCATATATTTT
CASSADTGFAGNTIYF
>NA|TRBD2|TRBJ2-7|TRBV15
TGTGCCACCACGAACTTGGGACTAGCGGGAGTGGGCGAGCAGTACTTC
CATTNLGLAGVGEQYF
>few|NA|TRBJ2-2|TRBV7-9
TGTGCCAGCAGCTTCGCAGGGGATGGCACCGGGGAGCTGTTTTTT
CASSFAGDGTGELFF